This T cell receptor (beta chain) is drawn from a study of T-cell memory formation after mild COVID-19. At the level of the study: Clusters of TCRs were largely donor specific.

From the 5' RACE reads, TCRdb called clonotypes with MiXCR, one entry per CDR3 protein. The data contain some 310,000 distinct CDR3 sequences, 20% to 25% of them singletons. The length of the CDR3 is 13 residues. Trimming removed 0 bases at V and 0 bases at J, with 5 bases between. CDR1 and CDR2 from the germline V gene are DFQATT and SNEGSKA (reference sequence). The rearrangement links TRBV20-1 to TRBJ1-1; D is unclear. This receptor was identified in a man aged 18 to 29 who had mild COVID-19 (a few samples of this study predate the infection). Cell type and time point are not known. Source material: PBMCs or a T cell subset sorted from them (not recorded which). CDR3 amino acids: CSAREPMNTEAFF. CDR3 DNA: TGCAGTGCTAGAGAGCCGATGAACACTGAAGCTTTCTTT.